Each of the 22 T cell receptor beta chains below was sequenced from the same sample in a study of shared clonotypes between healthy human individuals. Naivety among CD8 cells was defined by CD45RO negativity and positive CCR7 selection, thereby excluding terminally differentiated effector memory CD45RA+ cells. The data were produced by immunoSEQ multiplex PCR, yet TCRdb's version contains in-frame clones alone and is incomplete. The data contain about 680,000 clones, 92% of them singletons. Material: naive CD8+ T cells sorted from blood. The receptors were sampled from a man younger than 45 in good health.

The V call is TRBV28, the J call TRBJ1-1; no clear D. The length of the CDR3 is 12 residues. V was pared by 5 bases and J by 8 bases, with 12 bases between. The germline CDR1 and CDR2 sequences are MDHEN and SYDVKM. In nucleotides, the CDR3 is TGTGCCAGCAGTCCACTCACCGAGGAAGCTTTCTTT. Its protein product is CASSPLTEEAFF.

The chain couples TRBV27 to TRBJ1-1; 8 bases agree with TRBD1. V lost 0 bases, J lost 4 bases, and 4 bases stayed unmatched. Germline V gene data show CDR1 as MNHEY and CDR2 as SMNVEV (reference sequence). The CDR3 extends over 15 amino acids. CDR3 sequence reads: CASSLSTGGVTEAFF. DNA for the CDR3: TGTGCCAGCAGTTTATCAACAGGGGGAGTCACTGAAGCTTTCTTT.

This chain links TRBV19 with TRBJ2-1, with TRBD2 identical over 13 bases. The CDR3 sequence is 16 residues long. Germline assignment: CDR1 LNHDA and CDR2 SQIVND (reference sequence). J was trimmed by 4 bases and V by 5 bases; bases with no gene match: 5. The CDR3 here is CASSLRGLAGYNEQFF. The CDR3 region has the DNA TGTGCCAGTAGTCTTAGGGGACTAGCGGGATACAATGAGCAGTTCTTC.

This rearrangement joins TRBV11-3 to TRBJ2-4; D unclear. This CDR3 spans 15 amino acids. Germline-derived CDR1 and CDR2 are SGHNT and YENEEA. Trimming shortened V by 4 bases and J by 2 bases, and 12 bases separated the two germline ends. The CDR3 protein is CASSSSYETKNIQYF. The CDR3 nucleotides are TGTGCCAGCAGCTCCTCGTATGAGACCAAAAACATTCAGTACTTC.

The rearrangement links TRBV10-2 to TRBJ2-7; tentatively, D is TRBD1 (5 bases). Germline V gene sequence: CDR1 WSHSY, CDR2 SAAADI. Trimming removed 3 bases at V and 6 bases at J, with 18 bases between. The CDR3 is made up of 15 amino acids. The CDR3 DNA sequence: TGCGCCAGCAGTGATCTCTCAGGTGGGGCCGCCGAGCAGTACTTC. This sequence encodes CASSDLSGGAAEQYF.

This chain links TRBV2 with TRBJ1-1, with D uncertain. Germline loops: CDR1 SNHLY, CDR2 FYNNEI. V lost 11 bases to trimming and J lost 6 bases, with 10 bases between them. The CDR3 totals 10 residues. CDR3 nucleotides: TGTGCCGGCCGGGGTTCTGAAGCTTTCTTT. Translating it yields CAGRGSEAFF.

This chain joins TRBV6-4 and TRBJ2-3, with 9 bases matching TRBD1. The CDR3 consists of 16 residues. Germline loops: CDR1 MRHNA, CDR2 SNTAGT. V shed 2 bases and J 4 bases; nucleotides not matched to a gene: 7. In DNA, the CDR3 is TGTGCCAGCAGTGACATATGGGACAGGGCGCCAGATACGCAGTATTTT. This translates into CASSDIWDRAPDTQYF.

V usage is TRBV29-1 and J usage is TRBJ2-3; TRBD2 is a possible D gene (6 bases). This CDR3 comprises 16 residues. In germline, CDR1 is SQVTM, CDR2 ANQGSEA. Trimming stripped 6 bases from V and 0 bases from J, with 19 bases between. CDR3 in amino acids: CSVEGLAGLSTDTQYF. Written as DNA, the CDR3 is TGCAGCGTGGAGGGTTTGGCGGGGCTTAGCACAGATACGCAGTATTTT.

J is TRBJ2-4 and V is TRBV4-1; 7 bases line up with TRBD2. The length of the CDR3 is 15 residues. CDR1 and CDR2 from the germline V gene are MGHRA and YSYEKL. V was clipped by 4 bases and J by 7 bases; unmatched bases: 10. CDR3 residues: CASSPLAAVGNIQYF. In DNA form, the CDR3 reads TGCGCCAGCAGCCCTCTAGCGGCCGTAGGGAACATTCAGTACTTC.

The chain carries TRBV6-5 and TRBJ1-2, with 7 bases lining up with TRBD1. The V gene end was trimmed by 6 bases and the J gene end by 4 bases; junction bases not matched to a gene: 5. This CDR3 is built from 13 residues. Germline assignment: CDR1 MNHEY and CDR2 SVGAGI. CDR3 loop: CASRGQLGYGYTF. The CDR3 region has the DNA TGTGCCAGCAGGGGACAGTTAGGCTATGGCTACACCTTC.

The chain joins TRBV18 to TRBJ2-7; 7 bases map to TRBD2. Germline CDR1 reads KGHSH; CDR2 reads LQKENI. The CDR3 extends over 17 amino acids. The trim removed 0 bases at V and 2 bases at J, leaving 10 bases unmatched. CDR3 nucleotide sequence: TGTGCCAGCTCACCACCCTTAGCGGGTGAAGGGACCTACGAGCAGTACTTC. This codes for CASSPPLAGEGTYEQYF.

In regard to this clone: Other nucleotide sequences from this sample produce the same CDR3. The chain carries TRBV19 and TRBJ2-2; D possibly uses TRBD1 or TRBD2 (5 bases each). CDR1 and CDR2 from the germline V gene are LNHDA and SQIVND (reference sequence). The V end lost 2 bases, the J end lost 6 bases, and 7 bases lay between the germline ends. This CDR3 spans 13 amino acids. The CDR3: CASSISGPGELFF. The CDR3 DNA is TGTGCCAGTAGTATATCGGGGCCCGGGGAGCTGTTTTTT.

This sequence joins TRBV10-3 and TRBJ1-4, with TRBD1 as a possible D gene (6 bases). V shed 8 bases and J shed 0 bases, with 16 bases lying between them. Germline CDR1 ENHRY, CDR2 SYGVKD. The CDR3 runs to 16 residues. DNA for the CDR3: TGTGCCATCGGGGGCCCGCCAAGTGCAACTAATGAAAAACTGTTTTTT. Its protein product is CAIGGPPSATNEKLFF.

The rearrangement links TRBV28 to TRBJ1-4, with no clear D. V was trimmed by 1 base and J by 3 bases, leaving 9 bases between them. The CDR3 spans 15 residues. Germline V gene sequence: CDR1 MDHEN, CDR2 SYDVKM. The CDR3 sequence: CASSLLVDSNEKLFF. The CDR3, as DNA: TGTGCCAGCAGTTTATTAGTGGATTCTAATGAAAAACTGTTTTTT.

This clone was observed a few times. J is TRBJ1-2 and V is TRBV2, with D unresolved. Between the trimmed V and J ends, which lost 3 bases and 0 bases, there was a span of 8 bases. Germline V gene lookup returns CDR1 SNHLY and CDR2 FYNNEI. This CDR3 is built from 14 residues. CDR3 region: CASSDTITNYGYTF. The CDR3 nucleotides read TGTGCCAGCAGTGATACCATCACTAACTATGGCTACACCTTC.

J is TRBJ2-3 and V is TRBV4-2; no firm D call. The CDR3 is 16 residues long. Trimming pared 1 base from V and 2 bases from J, leaving 13 bases between. CDR1 is LGHNA, CDR2 YNFKEQ, per germline. CDR3 sequence: CASSQAGVPSTDTQYF. The CDR3 DNA follows: TGTGCCAGCAGCCAAGCTGGGGTTCCTTCCACAGATACGCAGTATTTT.

J is TRBJ2-3 and V is TRBV5-1; D may correspond to TRBD1 or TRBD2 (5 bases each). CDR1 and CDR2 from the germline V gene are SGHRS and YFSETQ. CDR3 length: 15 residues. Trimming shortened V by 0 bases and J by 5 bases, and 13 bases separated the two germline ends. CDR3: CASSLEGTNLDTQYF. DNA of the CDR3: TGCGCCAGCAGCTTGGAAGGGACGAATCTAGATACGCAGTATTTT.

The genes are TRBV5-1 and TRBJ2-1; 14 bases agree with TRBD2. The CDR3 consists of 17 residues. V lost 1 base to trimming and J lost 1 base; unmatched junction nucleotides: 1. Germline V gene sequence: CDR1 SGHRS, CDR2 YFSETQ. In nucleotides, the CDR3 is TGCGCCAGCAGCTTGAGGACTAGCGGGAGGTCCTACAATGAGCAGTTCTTC. Protein: CASSLRTSGRSYNEQFF. The variable domain in full, completed from reference TRBV5-1 and TRBJ2-1, reads KAGVTQTPRYLIKTRGQQVTLSCSPISGHRSVSWYQQTPGQGLQFLFEYFSETQRNKGNFPGRFSGRQFSNSRSEMNVSTLELGDSALYLCASSLRTSGRSYNEQFFGPGTRLTVL.

The rearrangement joins TRBV13 to TRBJ2-1; D ambiguous. The CDR3 has 12 amino acids. Trimming removed 5 bases at V and 5 bases at J, with 7 bases between. Per the germline V gene, CDR1 is PRHDT and CDR2 is FYEKMQ (reference sequence). CDR3 bases: TGTGCCAGCAGCCTGCAGAACAATGAGCAGTTCTTC. As protein: CASSLQNNEQFF.

This rearrangement joins TRBV21-1 to TRBJ2-1; the table's D gene call, TRBD2, was not cross checked with the DNA. TRBV21-1 is flagged as a pseudogene. The CDR3 consists of 22 residues. CDR3 sequence reads: CASSKDCKVAGANRSSYNEQFF. As DNA, the CDR3 is TGTGCCAGCAGCAAAGATTGTAAGGTAGCGGGAGCTAACAGGAGCTCCTACAATGAGCAGTTCTTC.

A single count supports this clone. This chain joins TRBV6-5 and TRBJ2-1, with 13 bases lining up with TRBD2. CDR1 is MNHEY and CDR2 is SVGAGI in the germline V gene. The CDR3 consists of 13 residues. The ends lost 2 bases at V and 15 bases at J; junction bases unmatched: 4. CDR3 bases: TGTGCCAGCAGTTACGGACTAGCGGGGGAAAGGTTCTTC. Its protein product is CASSYGLAGERFF.

The chain joins TRBV6-6 to TRBJ1-1; no definite D call. The CDR3 is 15 amino acids. The V gene lost 5 bases and the J gene lost 0 bases, with 13 bases spanning the gap. Germline CDR1 and CDR2: MNHNY and SVGAGI (reference sequence). In nucleotides, the CDR3 is TGTGCCAGCAGTCACACGGGCTACTTGAACACTGAAGCTTTCTTT. Its translation: CASSHTGYLNTEAFF.